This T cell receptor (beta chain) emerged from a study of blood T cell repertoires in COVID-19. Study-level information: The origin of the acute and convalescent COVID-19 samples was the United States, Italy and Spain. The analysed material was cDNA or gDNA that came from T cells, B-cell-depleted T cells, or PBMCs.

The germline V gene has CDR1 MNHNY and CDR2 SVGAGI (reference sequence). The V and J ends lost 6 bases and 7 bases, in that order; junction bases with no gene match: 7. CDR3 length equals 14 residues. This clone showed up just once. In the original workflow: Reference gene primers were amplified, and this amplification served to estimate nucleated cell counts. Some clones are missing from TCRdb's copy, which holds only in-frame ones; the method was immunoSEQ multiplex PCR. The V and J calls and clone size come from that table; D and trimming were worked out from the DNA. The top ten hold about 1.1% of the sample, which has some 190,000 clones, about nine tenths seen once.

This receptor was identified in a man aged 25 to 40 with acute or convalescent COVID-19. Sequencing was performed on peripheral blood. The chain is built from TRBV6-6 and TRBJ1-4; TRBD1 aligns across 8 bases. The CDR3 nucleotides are TGTGCCAGCAGACCGGGAGGACAGGGTGAAAAACTGTTTTTT. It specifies CASRPGGQGEKLFF.